Listed here is a single TCR beta chain. The sample holds many counts of this clonotype. The target of this receptor is not known. Base qualities were left out, and no much larger clone turns up one base away. For repertoire sequencing, the TCR beta CDR3 regions were amplified from RNA transcripts. HTBI primers and the Qiagen OneStep RT-PCR kit were used in a first-round RT-PCR, which was followed by a second-round multiplex PCR, size selection and purification. Libraries were sequenced on an Illumina HiSeq2000 using paired-end 100 bp reads. Turning to the authors' computational methods: SOAPnuke was used to process the reads, removing any read that contained adapters or uncalled bases, had a mean Phred below 15, or lacked an exact match to the constant primer or identifier. COPE v1.2.5 was used to merge high-quality paired reads. Unique nucleotide sequences were defined as clonotypes and aligned to IMGT TRB V, D and J references using MiTCR v1.1. Only V-J combinations with frequency above 0.0001 were analysed, covering around 99% of repertoires. For each V-J combination, a TCR clonal expansion and chaos score was defined as the ratio of F50 clonal expansion to chaos observed in the TCRdist matrix. Welch's t-statistics and random forest were used to reduce features to 10 to 15 V-J combinations, which were fed into a naive Bayes classifier. Thyroid-blood repertoire similarity was quantified with the Morisita-Horn index. Clones were called with MiXCR by TCRdb after fastp trimmed the public reads at Q25, and only in-frame beta chains were retained. All rows with the same CDR3 protein become a single entry with the most common DNA and genes. The V and J calls reflect TCRdb's pipeline rather than the authors' work. The sample includes about 200,000 distinct CDR3 sequences, with 25% to 35% observed a single time. In total, the top ten clones hold about 8.2% of the sample.

Ophthalmopathy patients had moderately to severely active disease, Clinical Activity Score of at least 3, NOSPECS grade of at least 4, and disease duration under 3 months. Patients were excluded if they had other autoimmune diseases, uncontrolled infections, pregnancy or lactation. Diagnosis relied on clinical symptoms, serum thyroxine, TRAb, thyroid ultrasound and orbital computed tomography. Using Ficoll-Paque density gradient centrifugation, PBMCs were isolated from approximately 11 ml of fresh peripheral blood. Total RNA was extracted using Trizol reagent, and RNA quality was checked on an Agilent 2100 Bioanalyzer. The data are from a study of Graves' ophthalmopathy and Graves' hyperthyroidism (dated by TCRdb to 2016 to 2019). General notes on the study: Peripheral blood was collected before any treatment was given, at the time of initial diagnosis. To explore V-J signatures that distinguish ophthalmopathy from hyperthyroidism, a discovery set of about 99 patients was enrolled, made up of under 50 with ophthalmopathy and 57 with stable hyperthyroidism. TCR beta repertoire signatures were used to distinguish Graves' ophthalmopathy from Graves' hyperthyroidism and to predict progression to ophthalmopathy. T-cell repertoires of thyroid tissue and blood were compared in six or seven hyperthyroidism patients. In total, over 130 blood samples were TCR-sequenced: 43 ophthalmopathy, roughly 80 hyperthyroidism and around 17 hyperthyroidism-to-ophthalmopathy patients. For training and testing, the approximately 97 patients in the discovery cohort were randomly divided in a 7:3 ratio. The independent validation cohort included under 20 hyperthyroidism patients plus 17 patients who later progressed from hyperthyroidism to ophthalmopathy. Following sampling, methimazole starting at 30 mg daily was administered to hyperthyroidism patients, and high-dose intravenous methylprednisolone was administered to ophthalmopathy patients.

V and J are trimmed by 4 bases and 6 bases, and the gene matches miss 6 bases of the junction. Reading the germline V gene gives CDR1 MNHEY and CDR2 SVGEGT. The CDR3 holds 14 amino acids from the cysteine to the phenylalanine. CDR3 DNA only is kept here, 42 bases in frame from base 1. What the authors observed across the whole study: The 13-signature model separated ophthalmopathy from stable hyperthyroidism with around 90% sensitivity and about 84% specificity in cross-validation, and 80%/75% in the test set. Among expanded thyroid clonotypes with frequency above 0.001, most also showed up in blood, which suggests that blood repertoires may reflect the thyroid immune response. Sample size was not predetermined statistically, and investigators were not blinded to group allocation. In validation, the model predicted ophthalmopathy progression with about 71% sensitivity and roughly 78% specificity; some 13 predicted patients were CT-confirmed with GO in a median of approximately 6.5 months.

Input material: peripheral blood. This sequence uses TRBV6-2 or TRBV6-3 and TRBJ2-7, and TRBD2 aligns with 10 junction nucleotides. This TCR came from a man between 50 and 59 years old with Graves' ophthalmopathy. Donor details come from another sample of the same person, matched by shared clones. The DNA sequence reads TGTGCCAGCAGTTCGAGGGGACTAGCGACCGAGCAGTACTTC. This encodes CASSSRGLATEQYF.